These 10 T cell receptor beta chains were sequenced from one sample in a study of blood T cell repertoires in COVID-19. Libraries were prepared by immunoSEQ multiplex PCR; TCRdb keeps only in-frame clonotypes and omits some of them. The table lists roughly 120,000 clones, roughly nine tenths of them singletons. Sequenced: peripheral blood. These receptors were collected from a man in his sixties with COVID-19, enrolled during active disease.

This chain joins TRBV5-4 and TRBJ1-1; 9 nucleotides line up with TRBD1. CDR3 length: 15 residues. V was pared by 6 bases and J by 0 bases, with 6 bases of the junction left unmatched. Per germline, CDR1 SGHNT and CDR2 YYREEE (reference sequence). The DNA for the CDR3 is TGTGCCAGCACCTCGAGGGACAGGGTGAACACTGAAGCTTTCTTT. Protein product: CASTSRDRVNTEAFF.

The gene calls are TRBV27 and TRBJ1-2, with 11 bases aligning to TRBD1. In germline, CDR1 is MNHEY, CDR2 SMNVEV (reference sequence). The CDR3 loop spans 12 amino acids. J was trimmed by 7 bases and V by 8 bases; bases with no gene match: 3. The CDR3 coding sequence is TGTGCCAGCCAGGGACAGGGGGGTGGCTACACCTTC. Protein product: CASQGQGGGYTF.

The genes are TRBV6-5 and TRBJ2-7, with 10 bases matching TRBD2. The CDR3 sequence is 14 residues long. Germline assignment: CDR1 MNHEY and CDR2 SVGAGI. Trimming at V came to 10 bases and at J to 3 bases, leaving 9 bases not matched to a gene. The CDR3 coding sequence is TGTGCCACCTCCGGACTAGCGGTGATCTACGAGCAGTACTTC. Protein sequence: CATSGLAVIYEQYF.

This clone appeared once. This chain uses TRBV3-1 (or the pseudogene TRBV3-2) with TRBJ2-3, with TRBD2 identical over 8 bases. V lost 0 bases and J lost 0; bases outside the gene matches: 2. CDR1 LGHDT and CDR2 YNNKEL come from the germline V gene (reference sequence). The CDR3 loop spans 16 amino acids. The CDR3 nucleotides are TGTGCCAGCAGCCAAGATGCTAGCGGGAGCACAGATACGCAGTATTTT. This gives the protein CASSQDASGSTDTQYF.

The chain is built from TRBV5-6 and TRBJ2-6; D is perhaps TRBD2 (6 bases). The CDR3 spans 16 residues. V lost 4 bases, J lost 2 bases, and 13 bases lay in between. Germline CDR1 is SGHDT and CDR2 is YYEEEE. In DNA, the CDR3 is TGTGCCAGCAGCCTCCCCGGCGGGACTGGGGCCAACGTCCTGACTTTC. Translation: CASSLPGGTGANVLTF.

This sequence joins TRBV11-3 and TRBJ2-1, with a weak D call TRBD2 (6 bases). The ends were cut back, 0 bases at V and 0 bases at J, with 12 bases in the middle. The CDR3 is made up of 17 amino acids. CDR1 is SGHNT and CDR2 is YENEEA in the germline V gene. CDR3 amino acids: CASSLDGRPPSYNEQFF. The CDR3 region has the DNA TGTGCCAGCAGCTTAGATGGGAGGCCGCCCTCCTACAATGAGCAGTTCTTC.

The rearrangement uses TRBV18 and TRBJ1-1, with a tentative D call TRBD1 (6 bases). The CDR3 loop spans 15 amino acids. CDR1 is KGHSH and CDR2 is LQKENI in the germline V gene. The ends were cut back, 1 base at V and 10 bases at J, with 19 bases in the middle. As DNA, the CDR3 is TGTGCCAGCTCACCACTCCGGGACACTCAGGTGGGAGCTTTCTTT. Translating it yields CASSPLRDTQVGAFF. The entire variable domain, with the rest obtained from reference TRBV18 and TRBJ1-1, is as follows: NAGVMQNPRHLVRRRGQEARLRCSPMKGHSHVYWYRQLPEEGLKFMVYLQKENIIDESGMPKERFSAEFPKEGPSILRIQQVVRGDSAAYFCASSPLRDTQVGAFFGQGTRLTVV.

The chain employs TRBV6-1 and TRBJ1-3, with D unclear. CDR3 length: 16 residues. Germline CDR1 and CDR2: MNHNS and SASEGT. V lost 0 bases to trimming and J lost 4 bases, with 13 bases between them. The CDR3 region is CASSEAFAEPGNTIYF. The CDR3 DNA is TGTGCCAGCAGTGAAGCCTTTGCGGAACCCGGAAACACCATATATTTT.

This sequence joins TRBV27 and TRBJ1-3, with D unresolved. The CDR3 loop spans 13 amino acids. V lost 4 bases and J 3 bases, leaving 7 bases between the germline ends. The germline CDR1 and CDR2 sequences are MNHEY and SMNVEV (reference sequence). The CDR3 region has the DNA TGTGCCAGCAGTTGGACTGTTGGAAACACCATATATTTT. Its protein product is CASSWTVGNTIYF.

The J gene is TRBJ2-1, the V gene TRBV6-5, with TRBD2 identical over 10 bases. The CDR3 has 15 residues. Germline CDR1 is MNHEY and CDR2 is SVGAGI. Trimming took 7 bases from V and 5 from J; bases not matched to a gene: 8. CDR3 sequence reads: CASIGPSGSNNEQFF. For the CDR3, the DNA is TGTGCCAGCATAGGGCCTAGCGGGAGTAACAATGAGCAGTTCTTC.